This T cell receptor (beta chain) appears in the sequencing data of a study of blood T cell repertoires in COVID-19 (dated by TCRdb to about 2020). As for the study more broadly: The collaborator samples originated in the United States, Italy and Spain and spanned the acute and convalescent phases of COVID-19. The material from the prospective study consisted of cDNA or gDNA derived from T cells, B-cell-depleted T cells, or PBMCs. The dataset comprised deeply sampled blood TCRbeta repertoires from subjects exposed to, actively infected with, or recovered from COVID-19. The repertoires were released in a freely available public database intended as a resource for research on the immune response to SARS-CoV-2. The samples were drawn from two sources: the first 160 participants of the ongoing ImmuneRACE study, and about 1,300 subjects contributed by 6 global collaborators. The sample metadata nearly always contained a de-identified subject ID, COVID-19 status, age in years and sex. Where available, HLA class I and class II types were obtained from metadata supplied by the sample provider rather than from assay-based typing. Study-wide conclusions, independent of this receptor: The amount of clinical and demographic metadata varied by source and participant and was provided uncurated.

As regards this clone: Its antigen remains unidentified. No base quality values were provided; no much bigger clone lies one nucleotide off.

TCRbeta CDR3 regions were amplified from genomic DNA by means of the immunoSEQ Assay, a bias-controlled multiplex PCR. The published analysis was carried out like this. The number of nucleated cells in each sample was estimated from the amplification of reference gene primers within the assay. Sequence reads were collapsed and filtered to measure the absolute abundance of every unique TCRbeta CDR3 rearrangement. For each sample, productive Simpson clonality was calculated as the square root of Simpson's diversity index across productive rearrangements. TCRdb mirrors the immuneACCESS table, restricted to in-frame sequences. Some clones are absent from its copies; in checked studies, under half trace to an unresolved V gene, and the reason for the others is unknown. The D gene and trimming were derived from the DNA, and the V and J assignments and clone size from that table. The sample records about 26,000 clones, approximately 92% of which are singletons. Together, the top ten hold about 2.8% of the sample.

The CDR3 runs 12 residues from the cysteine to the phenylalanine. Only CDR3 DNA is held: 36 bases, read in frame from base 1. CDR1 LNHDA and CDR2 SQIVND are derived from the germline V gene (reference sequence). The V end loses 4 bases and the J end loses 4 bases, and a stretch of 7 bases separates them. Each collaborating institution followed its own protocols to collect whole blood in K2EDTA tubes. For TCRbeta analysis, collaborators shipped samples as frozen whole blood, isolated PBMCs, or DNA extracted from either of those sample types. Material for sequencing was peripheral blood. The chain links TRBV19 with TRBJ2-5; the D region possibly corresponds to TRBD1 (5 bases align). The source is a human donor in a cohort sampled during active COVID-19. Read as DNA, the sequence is TGTGCCAGTAGTACCCAGGGAGAGACCCAGTACTTC. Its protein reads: CASSTQGETQYF.